Reported below is one TCR beta chain. Its antigen is unknown. These data are taken from a study of cytomegalovirus exposure and HLA in healthy donors. The overall study: Out of fewer than 400 genotyped donors, about 84% belonged to the Caucasian-associated ancestry cluster.

Whole-study findings and limits: TCR beta chain V- and J-gene trimming was linked, in a later analysis, to a missense variant in DCLRE1C. Many donors carried some public TCRs, although rarity characterized most TCR sequences.

While unrecorded immune exposures were likely, the donors were nominally healthy when sampled. With 60 Vbeta and 13 Jbeta primers, the PCR was carried out. Only in-frame clones appear in the TCRdb table, and some are missing; sequencing was by immunoSEQ multiplex PCR. Of about 160,000 clones in the sample, less than 90% were seen once. The receptor was isolated from a male donor in good health and CMV-seropositive. The source material was PBMCs.

In DNA, the CDR3 is TGCGCCAGCAGCTACGGGTTGACCTACGAGCAGTACTTC. Protein product: CASSYGLTYEQYF. The V gene is TRBV5-1, the J gene TRBJ2-5; D call uncertain. The J call may not be correct, given that the DNA end is closer to TRBJ2-7. Germline CDR1 SGHRS, CDR2 YFSETQ. CDR3 length equals 13 residues.